Given below is one T cell receptor (beta chain) in context. Its antigen is as yet unknown. The same CDR3 arises from other DNA sequences in this sample as well. The entry originates in a study of shared clonotypes between healthy human individuals. Study summary: Contributing individuals were two females and three males aged 18 to 49.

Some clones are missing from TCRdb's copy, which holds only in-frame ones; the method was immunoSEQ multiplex PCR. Of about 490,000 clones detected, around 80% appear once; the ten largest clones hold approximately 12%. The study, taken as a whole, reports: Deeper or shallower sequencing was expected to change how clonotypes are shared among donors. Tissue TCR repertoires likely differ from these blood-only repertoires.

Germline V lookup: CDR1 KGHSH, CDR2 LQKENI. The V end was cut by 5 bases, the J end by 0 bases, with 9 bases between. The CDR3 covers 14 residues. What was sequenced was PBMCs. The J gene is TRBJ2-3, the V gene TRBV18, with D possibly TRBD2 on 6 matching bases. This sequence originates from a middle-aged woman in good health. Some clones in this sample may be carry-over from other donors' samples. The chain's CDR3 is CASSSAGSTDTQYF. The CDR3 DNA sequence: TGTGCCAGCTCATCCGCGGGGAGCACAGATACGCAGTATTTT.